The clone carrying this TCR beta chain was seen a handful of times. These data belong to a study of human T cells and chemical hapten exposure. TCRdb fed the RACE reads into MiXCR, producing one record per CDR3 protein. Seen here are 150,000 or so distinct CDR3 sequences, more than 14% observed once, and the top ten hold 1.7%. Described time point: patch test 1, 2 weeks after DPC sensitization. Treatment given: therapeutic diphenylcyclopropenone sensitization with weekly scalp DPC. The source of this sequence is a woman in her 30s with alopecia areata. Some clones in this sample may be carry-over from other donors' samples. Sequencing was performed on whole blood, taken in connection with sensitization to the hapten diphenylcyclopropenone (DPC).

CDR3 nucleotides: TGTGCCAGCAGCTTAACGGGACAGACCTATGGCTACACCTTC. This gives the protein CASSLTGQTYGYTF. The chain combines TRBV7-9 with TRBJ1-2, with 7 bases lining up with TRBD1. Germline V gene data show CDR1 as SEHNR and CDR2 as FQNEAQ (reference sequence). V trimming: 2 bases; J trimming: 4 bases; junction bases outside the gene matches: 4. The CDR3 extends over 14 amino acids. The full variable domain, completed using reference TRBV7-9 and TRBJ1-2, is DTGVSQNPRHKITKRGQNVTFRCDPISEHNRLYWYRQTLGQGPEFLTYFQNEAQLEKSRLLSDRFSAERPKGSFSTLEIQRTEQGDSAMYLCASSLTGQTYGYTFGSGTRLTVV.